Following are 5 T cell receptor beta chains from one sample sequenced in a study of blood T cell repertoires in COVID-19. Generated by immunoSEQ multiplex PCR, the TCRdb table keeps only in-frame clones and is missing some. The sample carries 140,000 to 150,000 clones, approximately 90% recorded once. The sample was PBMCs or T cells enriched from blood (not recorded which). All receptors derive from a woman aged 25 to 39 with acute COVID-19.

The CDR3 coding sequence is TGTGCCAGCAGCTTATTACAGGGGAACGAGCAGTACTTC. The encoded protein is CASSLLQGNEQYF. The rearrangement uses TRBV7-2 and TRBJ2-7, with 7 bases aligning to TRBD1. V lost 2 bases and J lost 5; bases outside the gene matches: 3. Germline loops: CDR1 SGHTA, CDR2 FQGNSA. CDR3 size: 13 residues.

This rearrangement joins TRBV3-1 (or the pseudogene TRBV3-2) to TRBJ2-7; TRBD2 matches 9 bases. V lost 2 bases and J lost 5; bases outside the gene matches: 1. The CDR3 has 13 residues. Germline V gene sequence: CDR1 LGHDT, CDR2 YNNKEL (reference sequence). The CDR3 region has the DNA TGTGCCAGCAGCCAATTAGCGGGGGACGAGCAGTACTTC. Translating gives CASSQLAGDEQYF.

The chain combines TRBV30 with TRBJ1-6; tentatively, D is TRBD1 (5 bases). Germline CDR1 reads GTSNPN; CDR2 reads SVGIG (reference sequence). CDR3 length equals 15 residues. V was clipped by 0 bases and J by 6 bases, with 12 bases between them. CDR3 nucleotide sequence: TGTGCCTGGAGTGTAAAAGCAGGGTTTAATTCACCCCTCCACTTT. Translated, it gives CAWSVKAGFNSPLHF.

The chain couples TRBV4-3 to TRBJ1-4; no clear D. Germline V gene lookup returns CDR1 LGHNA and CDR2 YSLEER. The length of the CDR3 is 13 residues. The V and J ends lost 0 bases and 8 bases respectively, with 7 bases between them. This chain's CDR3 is CASSQDSGEKLFF. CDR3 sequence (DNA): TGCGCCAGCAGCCAAGATTCGGGAGAAAAACTGTTTTTT.

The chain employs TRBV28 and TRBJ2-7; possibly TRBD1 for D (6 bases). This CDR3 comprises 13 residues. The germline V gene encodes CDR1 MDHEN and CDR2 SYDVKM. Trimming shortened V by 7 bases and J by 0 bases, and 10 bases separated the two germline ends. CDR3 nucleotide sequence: TGTGCCAGCATGGGGGCGATCTCCTACGAGCAGTACTTC. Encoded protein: CASMGAISYEQYF.